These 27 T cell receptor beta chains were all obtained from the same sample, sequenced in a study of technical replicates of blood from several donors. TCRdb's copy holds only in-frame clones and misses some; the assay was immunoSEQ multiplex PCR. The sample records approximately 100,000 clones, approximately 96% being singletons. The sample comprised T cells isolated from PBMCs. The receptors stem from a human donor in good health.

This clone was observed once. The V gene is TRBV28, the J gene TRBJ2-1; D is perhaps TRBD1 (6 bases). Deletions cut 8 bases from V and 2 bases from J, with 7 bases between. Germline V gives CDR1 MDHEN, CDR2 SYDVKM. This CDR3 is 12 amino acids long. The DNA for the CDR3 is TGTGCCAGCTCAGGGGCCTACAATGAGCAGTTCTTC. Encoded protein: CASSGAYNEQFF.

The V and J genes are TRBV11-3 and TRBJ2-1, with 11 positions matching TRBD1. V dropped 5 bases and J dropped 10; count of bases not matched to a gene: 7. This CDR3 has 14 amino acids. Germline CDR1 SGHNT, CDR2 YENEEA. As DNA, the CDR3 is TGTGCCAGCAGCGGGGACAGGGGGACGATAGAGCAGTTCTTC. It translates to CASSGDRGTIEQFF.

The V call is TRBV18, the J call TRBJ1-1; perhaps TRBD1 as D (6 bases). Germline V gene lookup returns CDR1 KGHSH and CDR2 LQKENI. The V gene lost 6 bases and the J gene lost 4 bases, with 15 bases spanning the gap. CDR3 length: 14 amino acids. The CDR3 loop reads CASSPGGAVTEAFF. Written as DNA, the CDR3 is TGTGCCAGCTCTCCGGGGGGCGCGGTCACTGAAGCTTTCTTT. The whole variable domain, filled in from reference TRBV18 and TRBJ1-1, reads NAGVMQNPRHLVRRRGQEARLRCSPMKGHSHVYWYRQLPEEGLKFMVYLQKENIIDESGMPKERFSAEFPKEGPSILRIQQVVRGDSAAYFCASSPGGAVTEAFFGQGTRLTVV.

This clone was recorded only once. CDR3: CASSTQGNTEAFF. The DNA for the CDR3 is TGTGCCAGCAGTACACAGGGTAACACTGAAGCTTTCTTT. The chain employs TRBV6-1 and TRBJ1-1, with a weak D call TRBD1 (6 bases). CDR3 size: 13 residues. Trimming cost V 5 bases and J 2 bases, with 9 bases left between them. The germline V gene encodes CDR1 MNHNS and CDR2 SASEGT.

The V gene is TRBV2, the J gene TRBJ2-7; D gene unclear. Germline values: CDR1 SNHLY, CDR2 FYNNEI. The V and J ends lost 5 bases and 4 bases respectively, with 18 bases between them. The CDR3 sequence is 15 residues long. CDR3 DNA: TGTGCCAGCAGTCTGTTTGACTTCGGAGCTTACGAGCAGTACTTC. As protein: CASSLFDFGAYEQYF.

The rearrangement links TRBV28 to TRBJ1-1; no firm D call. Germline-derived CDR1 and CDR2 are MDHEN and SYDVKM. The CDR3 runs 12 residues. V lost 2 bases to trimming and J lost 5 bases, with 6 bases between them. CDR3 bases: TGTGCCAGCAGTTTAGAGAAGACTGAAGCTTTCTTT. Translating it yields CASSLEKTEAFF.

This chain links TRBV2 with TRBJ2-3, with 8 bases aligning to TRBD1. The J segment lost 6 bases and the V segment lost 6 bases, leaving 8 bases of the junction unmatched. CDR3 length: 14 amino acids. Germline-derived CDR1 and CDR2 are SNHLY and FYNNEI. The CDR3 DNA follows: TGTGCCAGCAGAGACCTGACAGGGGAGGATACGCAGTATTTT. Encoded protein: CASRDLTGEDTQYF.

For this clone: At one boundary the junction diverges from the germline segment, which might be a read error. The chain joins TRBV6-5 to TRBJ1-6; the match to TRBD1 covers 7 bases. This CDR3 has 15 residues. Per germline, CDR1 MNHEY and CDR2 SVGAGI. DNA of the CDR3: TGTGCCAGCAGTTACACAGGGGTGTTCGATTCGCCCCTCCACTTT. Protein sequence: CASSYTGVFDSPLHF.

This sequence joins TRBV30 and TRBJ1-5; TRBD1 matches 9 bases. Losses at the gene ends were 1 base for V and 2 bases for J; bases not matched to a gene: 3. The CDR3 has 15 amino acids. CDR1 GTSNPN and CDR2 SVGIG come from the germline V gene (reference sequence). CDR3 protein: CAWSAGQGRNQPQHF. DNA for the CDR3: TGTGCCTGGAGTGCGGGACAGGGTCGCAATCAGCCCCAGCATTTT.

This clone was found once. DNA of the CDR3: TGTGCCAAACCAGCGGGACTTATTAATGAAAAACTGTTTTTT. Protein sequence: CAKPAGLINEKLFF. J is TRBJ1-4 and V is TRBV28, with D possibly TRBD1 on 5 matching bases. This CDR3 spans 14 amino acids. V lost 10 bases to trimming and J lost 4 bases, with 16 bases between them. Germline CDR1 MDHEN, CDR2 SYDVKM.

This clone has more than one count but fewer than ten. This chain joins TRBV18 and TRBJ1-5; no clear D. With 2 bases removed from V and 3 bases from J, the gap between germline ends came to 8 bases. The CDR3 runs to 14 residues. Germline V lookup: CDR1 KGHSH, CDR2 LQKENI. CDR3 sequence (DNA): TGTGCCAGCTCACCAGAGGCAGCCAATCAGCCCCAGCATTTT. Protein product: CASSPEAANQPQHF.

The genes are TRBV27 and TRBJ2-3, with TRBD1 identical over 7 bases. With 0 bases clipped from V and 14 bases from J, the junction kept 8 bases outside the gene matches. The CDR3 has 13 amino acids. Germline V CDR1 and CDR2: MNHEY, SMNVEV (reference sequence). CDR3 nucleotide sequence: TGTGCCAGCAGTTTATCCCGACAGGGTCTCCTGTATTTT. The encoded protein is CASSLSRQGLLYF.

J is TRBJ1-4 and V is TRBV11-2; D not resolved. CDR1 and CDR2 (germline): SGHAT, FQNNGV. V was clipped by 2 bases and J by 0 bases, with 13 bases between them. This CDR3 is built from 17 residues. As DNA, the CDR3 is TGTGCCAGCAGCTTAAACAGCCCCCATGCAACTAATGAAAAACTGTTTTTT. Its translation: CASSLNSPHATNEKLFF.

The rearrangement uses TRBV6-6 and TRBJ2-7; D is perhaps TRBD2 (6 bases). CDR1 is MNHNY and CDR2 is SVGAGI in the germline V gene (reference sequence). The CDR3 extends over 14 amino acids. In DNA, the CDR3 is TGTGCGGCCGGGAGTTGGGGTCGAGCCTACGAGCAGTACTTC. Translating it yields CAAGSWGRAYEQYF.

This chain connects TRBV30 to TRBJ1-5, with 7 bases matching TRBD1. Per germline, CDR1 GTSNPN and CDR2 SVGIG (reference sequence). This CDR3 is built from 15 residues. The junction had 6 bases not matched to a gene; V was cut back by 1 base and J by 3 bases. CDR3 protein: CAWSETGASNQPQHF. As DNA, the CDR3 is TGTGCCTGGAGTGAAACAGGGGCTTCCAATCAGCCCCAGCATTTT.

The CDR3 DNA sequence: TGTGCCAGCAGCTTGGTTTTACAGGGAGAGGGGAAACTGTTTTTT. Translated, it gives CASSLVLQGEGKLFF. V gene TRBV5-5 combines with J gene TRBJ1-4; tentatively, D is TRBD1 (6 bases). V was clipped by 0 bases and J by 11 bases, with 17 bases between them. CDR1 is SGHKS, CDR2 YYEKEE, per germline (reference sequence). The CDR3 covers 15 residues.

The CDR3 is CASSHLNNEQFF. The DNA for the CDR3 is TGCGCCAGCAGCCACCTTAACAATGAGCAGTTCTTC. The V call is TRBV4-1, the J call TRBJ2-1; no clear D. Between the trimmed V and J ends, which lost 3 bases and 5 bases, there was a span of 5 bases. This CDR3 is 12 amino acids long. Germline CDR1 and CDR2: MGHRA and YSYEKL.

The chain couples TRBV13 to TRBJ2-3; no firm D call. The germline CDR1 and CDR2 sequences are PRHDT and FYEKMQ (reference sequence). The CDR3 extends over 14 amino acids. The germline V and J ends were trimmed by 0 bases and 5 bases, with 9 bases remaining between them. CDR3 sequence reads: CASSLGRVIDTQYF. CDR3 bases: TGTGCCAGCAGCTTAGGGCGTGTGATAGATACGCAGTATTTT.

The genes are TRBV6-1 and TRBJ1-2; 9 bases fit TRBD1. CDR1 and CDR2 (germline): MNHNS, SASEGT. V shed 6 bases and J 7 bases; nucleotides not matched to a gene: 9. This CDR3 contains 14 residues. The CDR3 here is CASRARDRDRGYTF. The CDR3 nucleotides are TGTGCCAGCAGGGCCCGGGACAGGGATCGTGGCTACACCTTC.

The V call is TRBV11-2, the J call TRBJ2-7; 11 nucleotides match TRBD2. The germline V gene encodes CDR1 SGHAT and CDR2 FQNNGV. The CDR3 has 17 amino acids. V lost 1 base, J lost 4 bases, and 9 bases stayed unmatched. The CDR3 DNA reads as TGTGCCAGCAGCTTAGCCCCGTCGGGACTAGCGGAGTACGAGCAGTACTTC. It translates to CASSLAPSGLAEYEQYF.

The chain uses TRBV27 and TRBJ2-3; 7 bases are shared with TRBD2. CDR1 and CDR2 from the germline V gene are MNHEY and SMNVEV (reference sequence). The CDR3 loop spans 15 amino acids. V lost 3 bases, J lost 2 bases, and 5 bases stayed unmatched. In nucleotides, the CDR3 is TGTGCCAGCAGTTTTGAGCGGGGACCCACAGATACGCAGTATTTT. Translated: CASSFERGPTDTQYF.

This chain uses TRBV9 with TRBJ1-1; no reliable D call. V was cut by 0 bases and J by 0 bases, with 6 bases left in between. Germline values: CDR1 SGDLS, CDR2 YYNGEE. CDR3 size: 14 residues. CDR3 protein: CASSVESMNTEAFF. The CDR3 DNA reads TGTGCCAGCAGCGTAGAGAGCATGAACACTGAAGCTTTCTTT. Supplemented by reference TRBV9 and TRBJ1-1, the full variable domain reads DSGVTQTPKHLITATGQRVTLRCSPRSGDLSVYWYQQSLDQGLQFLIQYYNGEERAKGNILERFSAQQFPDLHSELNLSSLELGDSALYFCASSVESMNTEAFFGQGTRLTVV.

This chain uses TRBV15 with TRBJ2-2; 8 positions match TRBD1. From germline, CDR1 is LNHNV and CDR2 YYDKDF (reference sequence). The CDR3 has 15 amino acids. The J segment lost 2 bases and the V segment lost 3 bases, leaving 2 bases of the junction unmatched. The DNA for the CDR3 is TGTGCCACCAGCAGTGGGACAGGTAACACCGGGGAGCTGTTTTTT. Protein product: CATSSGTGNTGELFF.

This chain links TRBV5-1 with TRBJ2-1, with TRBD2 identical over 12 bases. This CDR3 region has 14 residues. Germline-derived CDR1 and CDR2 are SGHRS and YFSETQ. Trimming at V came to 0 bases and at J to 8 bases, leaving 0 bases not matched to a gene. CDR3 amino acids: CASSLGLAGDEQFF. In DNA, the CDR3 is TGCGCCAGCAGCTTGGGACTAGCGGGGGATGAGCAGTTCTTC.

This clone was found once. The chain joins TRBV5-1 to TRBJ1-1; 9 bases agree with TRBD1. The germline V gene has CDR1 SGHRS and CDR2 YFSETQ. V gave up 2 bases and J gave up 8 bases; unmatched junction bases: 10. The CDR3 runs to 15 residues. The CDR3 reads CASSFSLDRGAEAFF. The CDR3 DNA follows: TGCGCCAGCAGCTTTAGTCTCGACAGGGGGGCCGAAGCTTTCTTT.

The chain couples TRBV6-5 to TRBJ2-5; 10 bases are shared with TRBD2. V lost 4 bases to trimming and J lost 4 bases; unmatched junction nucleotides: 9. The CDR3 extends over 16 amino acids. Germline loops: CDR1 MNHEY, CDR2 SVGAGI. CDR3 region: CASSLLGTSETETQYF. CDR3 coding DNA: TGTGCCAGCAGTTTACTCGGGACTAGCGAGACAGAGACCCAGTACTTC.

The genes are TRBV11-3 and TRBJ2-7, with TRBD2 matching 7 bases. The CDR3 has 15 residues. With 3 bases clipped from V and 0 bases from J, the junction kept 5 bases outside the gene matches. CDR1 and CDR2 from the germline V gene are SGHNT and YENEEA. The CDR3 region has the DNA TGTGCCAGCAGCTTTTACTGGGACTACTCCTACGAGCAGTACTTC. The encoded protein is CASSFYWDYSYEQYF.